This T cell receptor (beta chain) is from a study of T cell changes during pregnancy in multiple sclerosis. TCRdb keeps only in-frame clones here, not all; method: immunoSEQ multiplex PCR. In the table there are tens of thousands of clones, just over 90% of which are singletons. Germline loops: CDR1 SGHRS, CDR2 YFSETQ. This CDR3 region has 15 residues. Trimming removed 2 bases from V and 2 bases from J; junction bases left unmatched: 6. The source is a female donor with multiple sclerosis, enrolled in a pregnancy study. The sequencing used peripheral blood, collected in the third trimester of pregnancy. The V gene is TRBV5-1, the J gene TRBJ2-5; 7 bases align to TRBD2. CDR3 sequence: CASSLTSASQETQYF. The DNA of the CDR3 is TGCGCCAGCAGCTTAACTAGCGCTTCACAAGAGACCCAGTACTTC.